This T cell receptor beta chain came from a study of shared clonotypes between healthy human individuals. Whole-study findings and limits: For sorted subsets, rarefaction showed incomplete sequencing despite large depth. Against clonotypes common to all four donors, non-shared ones had lower generation probabilities.

A word on this clone: Its cognate antigen is unknown.

V lost 2 bases and J 9 bases, leaving 11 bases between the germline ends. The length of the CDR3 is 13 residues. Germline V lookup: CDR1 SGHTA, CDR2 FQGTGA. Produced via immunoSEQ multiplex PCR; TCRdb's table is partial and in-frame only. The data show roughly 700,000 clones, approximately 79% seen once. J is TRBJ2-1 and V is TRBV7-3; D is uncertain. Sequencing was done on a sample of memory CD4+ T cells sorted from blood. The subset here: CD45RA-negative fraction. The sequence derives from a woman between 25 and 40 years old in good health. The CDR3 DNA reads as TGTGCCAGCAGCTTATCGTACCTTGGTGAGCAGTTCTTC. Its protein product is CASSLSYLGEQFF.